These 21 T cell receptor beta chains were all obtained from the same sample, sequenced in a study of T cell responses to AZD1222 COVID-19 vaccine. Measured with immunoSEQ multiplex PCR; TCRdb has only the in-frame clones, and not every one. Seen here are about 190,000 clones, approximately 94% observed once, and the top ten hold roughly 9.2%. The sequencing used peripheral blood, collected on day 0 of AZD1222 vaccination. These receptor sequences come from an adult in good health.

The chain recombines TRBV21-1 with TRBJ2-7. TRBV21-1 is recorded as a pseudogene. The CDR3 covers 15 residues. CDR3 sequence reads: CASSKCRTPREEQYF. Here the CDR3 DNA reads TGTGCCAGCAGCAAATGCCGTACCCCCAGGGAGGAGCAGTACTTC.

Here the CDR3 DNA reads TGTGCCAGCAGCGATTTGCTAGCGATTTACAATGAGCAGTTCTTC. It codes for CASSDLLAIYNEQFF. V gene TRBV3-1 (or the pseudogene TRBV3-2) combines with J gene TRBJ2-1, with a weak D call TRBD2 (6 bases). This CDR3 is 15 amino acids long. Trimming cost V 5 bases and J 4 bases, with 15 bases left between them. CDR1 and CDR2 (germline): LGHDT, YNNKEL (reference sequence).

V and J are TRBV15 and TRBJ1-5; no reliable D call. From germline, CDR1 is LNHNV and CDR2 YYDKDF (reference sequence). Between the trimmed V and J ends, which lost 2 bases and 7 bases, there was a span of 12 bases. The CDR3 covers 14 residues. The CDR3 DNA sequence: TGTGCCACCAGCAGAACCGGGCTCGGGCAGCCCCAGCATTTT. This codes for CATSRTGLGQPQHF.

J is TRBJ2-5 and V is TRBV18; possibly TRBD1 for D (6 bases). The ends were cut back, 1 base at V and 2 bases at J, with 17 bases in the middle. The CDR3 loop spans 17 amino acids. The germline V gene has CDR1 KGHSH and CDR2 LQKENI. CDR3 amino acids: CASSPLHTGTTQETQYF. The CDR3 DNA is TGTGCCAGCTCACCACTCCACACCGGGACAACGCAAGAGACCCAGTACTTC.

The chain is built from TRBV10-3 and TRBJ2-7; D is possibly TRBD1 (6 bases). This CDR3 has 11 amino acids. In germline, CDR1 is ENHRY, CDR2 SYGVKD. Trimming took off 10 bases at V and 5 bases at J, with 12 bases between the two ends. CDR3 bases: TGTGCCACCGAAACAGGGAACGAGCAGTACTTC. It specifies CATETGNEQYF.

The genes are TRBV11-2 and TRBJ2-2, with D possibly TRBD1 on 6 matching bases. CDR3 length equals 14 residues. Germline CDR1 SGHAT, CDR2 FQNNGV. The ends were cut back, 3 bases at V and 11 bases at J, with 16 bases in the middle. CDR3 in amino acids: CASSLRWGQPELFF. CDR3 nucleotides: TGTGCCAGCAGCTTGCGATGGGGACAACCCGAGCTGTTTTTT.

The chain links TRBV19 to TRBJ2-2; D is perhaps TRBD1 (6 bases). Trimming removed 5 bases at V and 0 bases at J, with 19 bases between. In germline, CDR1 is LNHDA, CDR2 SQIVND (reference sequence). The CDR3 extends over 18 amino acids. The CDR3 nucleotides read TGTGCCAGTAGTCGCTGGGGAGACAGGAGAACGAACACCGGGGAGCTGTTTTTT. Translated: CASSRWGDRRTNTGELFF.

CDR3 in DNA: TGCGCCAGCAGCTGGGGCGGGGGGACGAACACCGGGGAGCTGTTTTTT. It specifies CASSWGGGTNTGELFF. V is TRBV5-1 and J is TRBJ2-2, with 8 bases fitting TRBD2. Per the germline V gene, CDR1 is SGHRS and CDR2 is YFSETQ. Trimming took 3 bases from V and 0 from J; bases not matched to a gene: 4. The CDR3 is 16 residues long.

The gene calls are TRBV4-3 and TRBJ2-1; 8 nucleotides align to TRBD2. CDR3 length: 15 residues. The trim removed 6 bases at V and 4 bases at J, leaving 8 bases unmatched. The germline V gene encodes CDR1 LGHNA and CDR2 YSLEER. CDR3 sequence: CASSPLTSAYNEQFF. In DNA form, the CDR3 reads TGCGCCAGCAGTCCTTTGACTAGCGCATACAATGAGCAGTTCTTC.

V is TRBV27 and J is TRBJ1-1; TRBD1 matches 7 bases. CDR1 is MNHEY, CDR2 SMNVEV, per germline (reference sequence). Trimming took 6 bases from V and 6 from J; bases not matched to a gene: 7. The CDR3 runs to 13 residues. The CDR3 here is CASRRQGGAEAFF. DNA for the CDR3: TGTGCCAGCAGAAGGCAGGGGGGAGCTGAAGCTTTCTTT.

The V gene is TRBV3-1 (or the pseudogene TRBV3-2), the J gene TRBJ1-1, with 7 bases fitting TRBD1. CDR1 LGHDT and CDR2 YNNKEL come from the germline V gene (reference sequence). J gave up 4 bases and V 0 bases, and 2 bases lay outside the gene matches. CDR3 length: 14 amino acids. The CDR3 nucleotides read TGTGCCAGCAGCCAAGACAGGGGGACCACTGAAGCTTTCTTT. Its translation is CASSQDRGTTEAFF.

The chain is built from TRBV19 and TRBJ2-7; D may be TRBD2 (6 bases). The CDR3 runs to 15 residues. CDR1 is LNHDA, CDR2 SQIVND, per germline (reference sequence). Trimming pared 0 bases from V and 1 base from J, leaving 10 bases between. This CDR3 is CASSIDPRGSYEQYF. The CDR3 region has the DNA TGTGCCAGTAGTATAGACCCTCGGGGGTCCTACGAGCAGTACTTC.

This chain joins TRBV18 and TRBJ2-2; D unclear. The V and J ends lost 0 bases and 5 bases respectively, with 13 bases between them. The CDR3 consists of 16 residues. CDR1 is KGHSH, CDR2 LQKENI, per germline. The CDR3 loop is CASSPPFTISTGELFF. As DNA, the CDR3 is TGTGCCAGCTCACCACCGTTTACCATCTCGACCGGGGAGCTGTTTTTT. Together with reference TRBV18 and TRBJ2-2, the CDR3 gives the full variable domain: NAGVMQNPRHLVRRRGQEARLRCSPMKGHSHVYWYRQLPEEGLKFMVYLQKENIIDESGMPKERFSAEFPKEGPSILRIQQVVRGDSAAYFCASSPPFTISTGELFFGEGSRLTVL.

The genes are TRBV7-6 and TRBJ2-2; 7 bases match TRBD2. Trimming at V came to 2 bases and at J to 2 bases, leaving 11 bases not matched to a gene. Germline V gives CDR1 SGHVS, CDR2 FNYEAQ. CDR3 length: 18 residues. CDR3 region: CASSLIIMASGNTGELFF. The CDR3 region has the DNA TGTGCCAGCAGCTTAATTATTATGGCTAGCGGTAACACCGGGGAGCTGTTTTTT.

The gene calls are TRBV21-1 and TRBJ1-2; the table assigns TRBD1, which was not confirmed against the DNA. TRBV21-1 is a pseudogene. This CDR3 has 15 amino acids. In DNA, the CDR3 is TGTGCCAGGGGAAACATTCAGGGCCTAATCTATGGCTACACCTTC. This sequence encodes CARGNIQGLIYGYTF.

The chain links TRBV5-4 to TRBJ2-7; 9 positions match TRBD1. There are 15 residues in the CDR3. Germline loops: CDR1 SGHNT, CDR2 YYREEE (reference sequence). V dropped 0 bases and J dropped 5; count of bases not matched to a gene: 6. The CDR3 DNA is TGTGCCAGCAGCTTGGAGGGGACAGGGAGCCACGAGCAGTACTTC. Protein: CASSLEGTGSHEQYF.

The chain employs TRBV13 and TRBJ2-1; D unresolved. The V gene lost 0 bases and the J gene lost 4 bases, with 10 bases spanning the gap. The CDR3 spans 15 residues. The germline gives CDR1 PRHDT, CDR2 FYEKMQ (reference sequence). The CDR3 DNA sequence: TGTGCCAGCAGCTTAGGGCAGGACCTATACAATGAGCAGTTCTTC. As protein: CASSLGQDLYNEQFF.

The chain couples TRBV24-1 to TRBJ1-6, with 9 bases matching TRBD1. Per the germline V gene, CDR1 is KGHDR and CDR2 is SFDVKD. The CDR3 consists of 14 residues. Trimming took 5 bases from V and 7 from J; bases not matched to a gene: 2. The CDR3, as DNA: TGTGCCACCAGTGCCGGGACAGGGAATTCACCCCTCCACTTT. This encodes CATSAGTGNSPLHF.

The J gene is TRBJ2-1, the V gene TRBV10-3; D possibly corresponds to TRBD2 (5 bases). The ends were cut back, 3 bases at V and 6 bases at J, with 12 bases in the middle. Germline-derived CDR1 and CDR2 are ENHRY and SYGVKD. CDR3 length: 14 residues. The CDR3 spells CAISDTGSGNEQFF. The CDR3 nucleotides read TGTGCCATCAGTGATACGGGGTCGGGCAATGAGCAGTTCTTC.

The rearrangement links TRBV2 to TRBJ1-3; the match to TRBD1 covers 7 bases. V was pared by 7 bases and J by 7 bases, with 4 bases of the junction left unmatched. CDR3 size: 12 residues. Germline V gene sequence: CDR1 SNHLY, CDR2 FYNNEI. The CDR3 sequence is CASTDRVNTIYF. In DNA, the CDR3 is TGTGCCAGCACCGACAGGGTCAACACCATATATTTT.

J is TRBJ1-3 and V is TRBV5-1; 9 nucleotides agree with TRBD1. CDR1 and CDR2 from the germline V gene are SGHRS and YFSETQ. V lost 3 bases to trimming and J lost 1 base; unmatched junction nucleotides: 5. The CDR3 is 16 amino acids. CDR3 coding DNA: TGCGCCAGCAGCTCGCGGACAGGGGCATCTGGAAACACCATATATTTT. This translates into CASSSRTGASGNTIYF.